This T cell receptor (beta chain) derives from a study of Tregs in tolerant kidney transplant recipients. CDR1 is MDHEN and CDR2 is SYDVKM in the germline V gene. This CDR3 has 18 amino acids. Germline trimming cut 2 bases from V and 4 bases from J; bases unmatched to any gene: 11. Method: immunoSEQ multiplex PCR; TCRdb's copy keeps in-frame clones and lacks some. The table shows tens of thousands of clones, with about 88% occurring only once. Broader study findings: Biological reproducibility was not directly addressed, but technical replication error appeared minimal.

Points on this clone: Its specificity is unknown.

V and J are TRBV28 and TRBJ2-1; 10 positions match TRBD2. This TCR was recovered from a human donor who received a combined kidney and bone marrow transplant. The sequences come from CD4+ T cells from blood, collected before the transplant. DNA of the CDR3: TGTGCCAGCAGTTTACTCTCCCTTGGACTAGCGGTGTACAATGAGCAGTTCTTC. This codes for CASSLLSLGLAVYNEQFF.